The T cell receptor beta chain under discussion was sequenced for a study of blood T cell repertoires in COVID-19. The CDR3 is made up of 17 amino acids. Germline loops: CDR1 MNHEY, CDR2 SMNVEV (reference sequence). Trimming stripped 2 bases from V and 7 bases from J, with 21 bases between. Here immunoSEQ multiplex PCR was the method, and the copy in TCRdb shows in-frame clones only, minus some. Of roughly 330,000 clones listed, approximately 89% are singletons. The V and J genes are TRBV27 and TRBJ2-1; perhaps TRBD2 as D (5 bases). The TCR comes from a woman aged 25-40 years who had recovered from COVID-19. Sequencing used PBMCs or T cells enriched from blood (not recorded which). The CDR3 loop is CASSLDSVNPLGNEQFF. CDR3 nucleotides: TGTGCCAGCAGTTTAGATAGCGTCAACCCCCTAGGGAATGAGCAGTTCTTC.